This passage covers 28 T cell receptor beta chains from one sample sequenced in a study of blood T cell repertoires in COVID-19. TCRdb's copy holds only in-frame clones and misses some; the assay was immunoSEQ multiplex PCR. The profile covers some 250,000 clones, with roughly 80% appearing a single time and 7.5% to 9% taken by the ten largest. The sequenced sample consisted of peripheral blood. Receptor source: a woman at least 80 years old with acute or convalescent COVID-19.

This clone was counted only a few times. The chain carries TRBV28 and TRBJ1-5; D might be TRBD1 (5 bases). This CDR3 region has 15 residues. The germline V gene encodes CDR1 MDHEN and CDR2 SYDVKM. Trimming took 3 bases from V and 2 from J, leaving 11 bases between them. The CDR3: CASSLATARNQPQHF. The CDR3 bases are TGTGCCAGCAGTTTGGCGACAGCTCGCAATCAGCCCCAGCATTTT.

This chain uses TRBV19 with TRBJ2-3; D might be TRBD2 (6 bases). This CDR3 region has 15 residues. CDR1 and CDR2 (germline): LNHDA, SQIVND (reference sequence). The V end was cut by 7 bases, the J end by 2 bases, with 16 bases between. The CDR3, as DNA: TGTGCCAGTACCCCCCAGGGCGGGGTCACAGATACGCAGTATTTT. Amino acid sequence: CASTPQGGVTDTQYF. The full variable domain, its missing parts supplied by reference TRBV19 and TRBJ2-3, is DGGITQSPKYLFRKEGQNVTLSCEQNLNHDAMYWYRQDPGQGLRLIYYSQIVNDFQKGDIAEGYSVSREKKESFPLTVTSAQKNPTAFYLCASTPQGGVTDTQYFGPGTRLTVL.

This clone occurred a few times. The chain carries TRBV19 and TRBJ2-1; 11 bases match TRBD2. The CDR3 sequence is 15 residues long. J was trimmed by 5 bases and V by 3 bases; bases with no gene match: 3. Germline V gene data show CDR1 as LNHDA and CDR2 as SQIVND (reference sequence). The CDR3 region has the DNA TGTGCCAGTAGTATGGGACTAGCGGAAAACAATGAGCAGTTCTTC. Translation: CASSMGLAENNEQFF.

This chain uses TRBV28 with TRBJ1-1; the D is unclear. The germline V and J ends were trimmed by 7 bases and 5 bases, with 11 bases remaining between them. The V gene's germline CDR1 is MDHEN and CDR2 SYDVKM. The CDR3 has 12 amino acids. The CDR3 sequence is CASISEWTEAFF. The DNA of the CDR3 is TGTGCCAGCATTTCTGAGTGGACTGAAGCTTTCTTT.

The genes are TRBV29-1 and TRBJ2-3, with D uncertain. There are 12 residues in the CDR3. The V end was cut by 4 bases, the J end by 1 base, with 6 bases between. Germline V gene lookup returns CDR1 SQVTM and CDR2 ANQGSEA. This chain's CDR3 is CSVASGTDTQYF. The DNA of the CDR3 is TGCAGCGTTGCGTCGGGCACAGATACGCAGTATTTT.

This clone occurred once. This sequence joins TRBV25-1 and TRBJ2-7; maybe TRBD2 (6 bases). Trimming removed 2 bases at V and 4 bases at J, with 15 bases between. The CDR3 contains 15 residues. Germline assignment: CDR1 MGHDK and CDR2 SYGVNS. The CDR3 sequence: CASSEGGQRRYEQYF. The CDR3 DNA follows: TGTGCCAGCAGTGAAGGAGGGCAGAGGAGATACGAGCAGTACTTC.

The J gene is TRBJ2-7, the V gene TRBV5-1; 13 bases line up with TRBD2. CDR3 length equals 14 residues. Looked up from germline, CDR1 is SGHRS and CDR2 is YFSETQ. V shed 6 bases and J 6 bases; nucleotides not matched to a gene: 6. CDR3 amino acids: CASTPGLAGFEQYF. The CDR3 DNA reads as TGCGCCAGCACCCCGGGACTAGCGGGATTCGAGCAGTACTTC. Variable domain in full (rest from reference TRBV5-1 and TRBJ2-7): KAGVTQTPRYLIKTRGQQVTLSCSPISGHRSVSWYQQTPGQGLQFLFEYFSETQRNKGNFPGRFSGRQFSNSRSEMNVSTLELGDSALYLCASTPGLAGFEQYFGPGTRLTVT.

The genes are TRBV2 and TRBJ2-7; TRBD1 aligns across 9 bases. Germline CDR1 reads SNHLY; CDR2 reads FYNNEI. V shed 2 bases and J 5 bases; nucleotides not matched to a gene: 4. The CDR3 loop spans 14 amino acids. CDR3 DNA sequence: TGTGCCAGCAGTGAATGGGACAGGGTTCACGAGCAGTACTTC. Its translation: CASSEWDRVHEQYF.

This clone appeared a few times. The chain joins TRBV29-1 to TRBJ1-4, with D uncertain. Germline CDR1 SQVTM, CDR2 ANQGSEA. This CDR3 is built from 15 residues. Trimming removed 4 bases from V and 5 bases from J, with 17 bases in between. CDR3 sequence reads: CSVVSPGAGNEKLFF. DNA of the CDR3: TGCAGCGTTGTCTCCCCGGGTGCCGGAAATGAAAAACTGTTTTTT.

This chain connects TRBV19 to TRBJ1-2; D not certain. Germline CDR1 reads LNHDA; CDR2 reads SQIVND (reference sequence). V gave up 3 bases and J gave up 8 bases, with 13 bases separating them. The CDR3 length is 13 residues. The CDR3 DNA sequence: TGTGCCAGTAGTATCGCAGACGGCGGGGGCTACACCTTC. The encoded protein is CASSIADGGGYTF.

This clone was picked up a small number of times. The genes are TRBV19 and TRBJ1-5; the D gene is possibly TRBD1 (6 bases). In germline, CDR1 is LNHDA, CDR2 SQIVND (reference sequence). Trimming removed 4 bases from V and 3 bases from J, with 10 bases in between. CDR3 size: 14 residues. CDR3 in amino acids: CASSRTVNNQPQHF. The CDR3 coding sequence is TGTGCCAGTAGTAGGACAGTAAACAATCAGCCCCAGCATTTT.

The V and J genes are TRBV7-8 and TRBJ1-1; TRBD1 matches 7 bases. With 3 bases clipped from V and 1 base from J, the junction kept 5 bases outside the gene matches. The V gene's germline CDR1 is SGHVS and CDR2 FQNEAQ. This CDR3 has 15 amino acids. The CDR3 loop reads CASSFQGGANTEAFF. CDR3 DNA sequence: TGTGCCAGCAGCTTCCAAGGGGGCGCGAACACTGAAGCTTTCTTT.

This clone was recorded once. The rearrangement uses TRBV30 and TRBJ1-4; 8 bases align to TRBD1. Germline CDR1 GTSNPN, CDR2 SVGIG (reference sequence). CDR3 length equals 14 residues. V gave up 0 bases and J gave up 7 bases; unmatched junction bases: 4. The CDR3 DNA sequence: TGTGCCTGGAGTGTAGGAACAGGGGGTGAAAAACTGTTTTTT. Amino acids: CAWSVGTGGEKLFF. Looking up the rest from reference TRBV30 and TRBJ1-4 gives the full variable domain: SQTIHQWPATLVQPVGSPLSLECTVEGTSNPNLYWYRQAAGRGLQLLFYSVGIGQISSEVPQNLSASRPQDRQFILSSKKLLLSDSGFYLCAWSVGTGGEKLFFGSGTQLSVL.

The J gene is TRBJ1-6, the V gene TRBV5-4; D uncertain. Germline V gene sequence: CDR1 SGHNT, CDR2 YYREEE (reference sequence). This CDR3 has 16 residues. V was trimmed by 4 bases and J by 6 bases, leaving 17 bases between them. In DNA form, the CDR3 reads TGTGCCAGCAGCCTTTCGGGAAAGGATGTTAATTCACCCCTCCACTTT. This translates into CASSLSGKDVNSPLHF.

With regard to this clone: The same CDR3 can be traced to other DNA sequences in this sample. The V call is TRBV5-1, the J call TRBJ1-4, with D possibly TRBD1 on 5 matching bases. The CDR3 is made up of 14 amino acids. With 0 bases removed from V and 8 bases from J, the gap between germline ends came to 11 bases. Germline V lookup: CDR1 SGHRS, CDR2 YFSETQ. In DNA, the CDR3 is TGCGCCAGCAGCTTGGGCCAGGGAGGAGAAAAACTGTTTTTT. This encodes CASSLGQGGEKLFF.

This chain uses TRBV25-1 with TRBJ1-2; no definite D call. V shed 5 bases and J shed 4 bases, with 17 bases lying between them. Germline-derived CDR1 and CDR2 are MGHDK and SYGVNS. The CDR3 is made up of 15 amino acids. The CDR3 bases are TGTGCCAGCAGTTACCCCTCACGGTCGGGCTATGGCTACACCTTC. The encoded protein is CASSYPSRSGYGYTF.

The chain has TRBV20-1 and TRBJ2-2; 9 bases match TRBD2. CDR3 length: 17 amino acids. Germline V lookup: CDR1 DFQATT, CDR2 SNEGSKA (reference sequence). J gave up 7 bases and V 3 bases, and 15 bases lay outside the gene matches. The CDR3 is CSASPRGTSQGSGELFF. CDR3 DNA sequence: TGCAGTGCTAGTCCCCGGGGGACTAGCCAAGGGAGCGGGGAGCTGTTTTTT.

The chain joins TRBV19 to TRBJ1-6; possibly TRBD1 for D (6 bases). The CDR3 totals 15 residues. Germline loops: CDR1 LNHDA, CDR2 SQIVND (reference sequence). The germline V and J ends were trimmed by 6 bases and 3 bases, with 12 bases remaining between them. DNA of the CDR3: TGTGCCAGTAGCCAGACAGGAGACTATAATTCACCCCTCCACTTT. As protein: CASSQTGDYNSPLHF.

The V and J genes are TRBV3-1 (or the pseudogene TRBV3-2) and TRBJ1-6; 9 bases are shared with TRBD1. CDR1 LGHDT and CDR2 YNNKEL come from the germline V gene (reference sequence). CDR3 length: 15 amino acids. V shed 4 bases and J 9 bases; nucleotides not matched to a gene: 7. CDR3 residues: CASSLGQGAFSPLHF. CDR3 nucleotides: TGTGCCAGCAGCCTGGGACAGGGAGCGTTTTCACCCCTCCACTTT.

The chain is built from TRBV4-2 and TRBJ1-1; D uncertain. The CDR3 length is 15 residues. Germline CDR1 and CDR2: LGHNA and YNFKEQ. Trimming cost V 3 bases and J 1 base, with 12 bases left between them. This chain's CDR3 is CASSQDPRQNTEAFF. DNA of the CDR3: TGTGCCAGCAGCCAGGATCCGCGACAGAACACTGAAGCTTTCTTT.

This clone came up a few times. This rearrangement joins TRBV28 to TRBJ1-2; possible D gene TRBD1, 6 bases. CDR1 is MDHEN and CDR2 is SYDVKM in the germline V gene. V was pared by 5 bases and J by 6 bases, with 19 bases between. This CDR3 comprises 15 residues. The DNA for the CDR3 is TGTGCCAGCAGTCAACTATCGACAGGCTTCAATGGCTACACCTTC. It codes for CASSQLSTGFNGYTF.

The chain links TRBV3-1 (or the pseudogene TRBV3-2) to TRBJ1-6; 9 bases align to TRBD1. J gave up 10 bases and V 2 bases, and 6 bases lay outside the gene matches. This CDR3 is 15 amino acids long. Germline V gives CDR1 LGHDT, CDR2 YNNKEL (reference sequence). CDR3: CASSQIGQGYSPLHF. The CDR3 coding sequence is TGTGCCAGCAGCCAAATAGGACAGGGGTACTCACCCCTCCACTTT.

This chain connects TRBV27 to TRBJ2-7; 10 nucleotides agree with TRBD1. Germline CDR1 reads MNHEY; CDR2 reads SMNVEV (reference sequence). The CDR3 is made up of 16 amino acids. Trimming removed 4 bases from V and 3 bases from J; junction bases left unmatched: 9. CDR3 sequence: CASSWTGGNWVYEQYF. Written as DNA, the CDR3 is TGTGCCAGCAGTTGGACAGGGGGTAATTGGGTCTACGAGCAGTACTTC.

The chain recombines TRBV24-1 with TRBJ2-3, with 7 bases fitting TRBD2. Trimming at V came to 9 bases and at J to 1 base, leaving 0 bases not matched to a gene. Germline V gene data show CDR1 as KGHDR and CDR2 as SFDVKD. The CDR3 runs to 12 residues. In nucleotides, the CDR3 is TGTGCCACCGGGGGGGGCACAGATACGCAGTATTTT. Residues: CATGGGTDTQYF.

The gene calls are TRBV5-5 and TRBJ1-1, with D maybe TRBD1 (6 bases). CDR1 and CDR2 from the germline V gene are SGHKS and YYEKEE (reference sequence). Trimming shortened V by 0 bases and J by 0 bases, and 15 bases separated the two germline ends. The CDR3 loop spans 17 amino acids. CDR3 in amino acids: CASSLAPQGPMNTEAFF. DNA for the CDR3: TGTGCCAGCAGCTTGGCCCCCCAGGGGCCAATGAACACTGAAGCTTTCTTT.

The chain joins TRBV29-1 to TRBJ2-5, with TRBD2 identical over 12 bases. There are 16 residues in the CDR3. The germline CDR1 and CDR2 sequences are SQVTM and ANQGSEA. V lost 3 bases and J lost 4; bases outside the gene matches: 9. The CDR3 reads CSVDGLAGGKVETQYF. The CDR3 DNA reads TGCAGCGTTGATGGGCTAGCGGGAGGGAAGGTAGAGACCCAGTACTTC.

The chain combines TRBV7-2 with TRBJ2-1, with TRBD2 identical over 10 bases. V shed 1 base and J 8 bases; nucleotides not matched to a gene: 8. Germline loops: CDR1 SGHTA, CDR2 FQGNSA. The CDR3 length is 16 residues. CDR3 loop: CASSLEPSGSVHEQFF. The CDR3 nucleotides read TGTGCCAGCAGCTTAGAGCCTAGCGGGAGTGTCCATGAGCAGTTCTTC.

The chain uses TRBV6-5 and TRBJ1-2, with a weak D call TRBD1 (5 bases). This CDR3 contains 13 residues. Trimming took 8 bases from V and 3 from J, leaving 13 bases between them. The V gene's germline CDR1 is MNHEY and CDR2 SVGAGI. The CDR3 nucleotides are TGTGCCAGCGGAAACAGGATTGACTATGGCTACACCTTC. This encodes CASGNRIDYGYTF.